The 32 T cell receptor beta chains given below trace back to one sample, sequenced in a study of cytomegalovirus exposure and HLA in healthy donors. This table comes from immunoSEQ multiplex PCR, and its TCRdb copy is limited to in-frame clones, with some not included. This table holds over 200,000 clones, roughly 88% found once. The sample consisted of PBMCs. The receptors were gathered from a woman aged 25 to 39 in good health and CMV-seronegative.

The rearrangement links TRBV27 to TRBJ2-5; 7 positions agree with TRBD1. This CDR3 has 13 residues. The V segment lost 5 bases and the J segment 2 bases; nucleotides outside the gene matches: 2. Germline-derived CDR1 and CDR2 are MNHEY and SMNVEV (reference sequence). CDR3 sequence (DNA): TGTGCCAGCAGTCCGGGACAGCAAGAGACCCAGTACTTC. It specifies CASSPGQQETQYF.

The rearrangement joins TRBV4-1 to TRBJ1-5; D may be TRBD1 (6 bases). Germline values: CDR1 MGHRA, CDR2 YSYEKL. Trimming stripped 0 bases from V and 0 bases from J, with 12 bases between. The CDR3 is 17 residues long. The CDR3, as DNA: TGCGCCAGCAGCCAAGAAGGAGGACAGTTTAGCAATCAGCCCCAGCATTTT. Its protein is CASSQEGGQFSNQPQHF.

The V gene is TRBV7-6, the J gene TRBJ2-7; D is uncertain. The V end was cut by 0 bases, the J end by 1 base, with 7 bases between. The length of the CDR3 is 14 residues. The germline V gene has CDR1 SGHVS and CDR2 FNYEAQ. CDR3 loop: CASSLAPHSYEQYF. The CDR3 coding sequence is TGTGCCAGCAGCTTAGCACCGCATTCCTACGAGCAGTACTTC.

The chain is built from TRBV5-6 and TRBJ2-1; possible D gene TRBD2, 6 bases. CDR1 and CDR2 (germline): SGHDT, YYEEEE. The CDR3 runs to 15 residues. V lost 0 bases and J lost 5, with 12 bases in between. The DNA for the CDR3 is TGTGCCAGCAGCTTGGCGCAGGGACTTGACAATGAGCAGTTCTTC. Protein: CASSLAQGLDNEQFF. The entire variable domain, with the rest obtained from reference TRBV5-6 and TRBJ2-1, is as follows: DAGVTQSPTHLIKTRGQQVTLRCSPKSGHDTVSWYQQALGQGPQFIFQYYEEEERQRGNFPDRFSGHQFPNYSSELNVNALLLGDSALYLCASSLAQGLDNEQFFGPGTRLTVL.

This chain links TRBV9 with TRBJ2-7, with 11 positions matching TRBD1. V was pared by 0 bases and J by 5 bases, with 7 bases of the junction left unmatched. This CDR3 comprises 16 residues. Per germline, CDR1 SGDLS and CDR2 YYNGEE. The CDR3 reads CASSVGGQGAINEQYF. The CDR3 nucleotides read TGTGCCAGCAGCGTAGGTGGACAGGGGGCAATAAACGAGCAGTACTTC.

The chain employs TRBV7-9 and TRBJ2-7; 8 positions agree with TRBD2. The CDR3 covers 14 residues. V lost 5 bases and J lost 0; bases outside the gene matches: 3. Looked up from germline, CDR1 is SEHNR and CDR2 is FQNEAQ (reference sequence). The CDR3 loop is CASSRSGTSYEQYF. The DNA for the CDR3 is TGTGCCAGCAGCCGTAGCGGGACCTCCTACGAGCAGTACTTC.

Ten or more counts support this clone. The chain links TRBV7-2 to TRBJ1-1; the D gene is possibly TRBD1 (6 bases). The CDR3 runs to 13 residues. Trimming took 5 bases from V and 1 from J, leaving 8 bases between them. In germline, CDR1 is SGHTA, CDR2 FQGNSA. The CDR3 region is CASSQGQNTEAFF. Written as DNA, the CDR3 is TGTGCCAGCAGCCAGGGACAGAACACTGAAGCTTTCTTT.

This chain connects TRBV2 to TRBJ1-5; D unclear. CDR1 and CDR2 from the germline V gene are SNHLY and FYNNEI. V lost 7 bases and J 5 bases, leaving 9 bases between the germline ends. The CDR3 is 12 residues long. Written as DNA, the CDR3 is TGTGCCAGCAATAGCGAGGATCAGCCCCAGCATTTT. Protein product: CASNSEDQPQHF.

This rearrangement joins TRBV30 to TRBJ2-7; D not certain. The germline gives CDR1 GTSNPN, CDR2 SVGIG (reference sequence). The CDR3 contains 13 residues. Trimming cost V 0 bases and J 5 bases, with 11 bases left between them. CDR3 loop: CAWSVLPQDEQYF. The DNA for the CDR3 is TGTGCCTGGAGTGTACTACCCCAGGACGAGCAGTACTTC.

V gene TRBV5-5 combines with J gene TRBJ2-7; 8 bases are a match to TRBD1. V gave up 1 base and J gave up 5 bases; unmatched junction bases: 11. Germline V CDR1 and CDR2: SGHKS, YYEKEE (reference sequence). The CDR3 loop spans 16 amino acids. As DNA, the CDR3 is TGTGCCAGCAGCTTGCTTTCCTCGACAGGGGATCACGAGCAGTACTTC. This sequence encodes CASSLLSSTGDHEQYF.

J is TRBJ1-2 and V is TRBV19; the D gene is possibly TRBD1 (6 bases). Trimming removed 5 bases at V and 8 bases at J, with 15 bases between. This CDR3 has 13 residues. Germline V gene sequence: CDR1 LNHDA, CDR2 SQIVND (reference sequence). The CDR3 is CASSWGGSSGYTF. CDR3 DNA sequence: TGTGCCAGTAGTTGGGGGGGCTCCTCCGGCTACACCTTC.

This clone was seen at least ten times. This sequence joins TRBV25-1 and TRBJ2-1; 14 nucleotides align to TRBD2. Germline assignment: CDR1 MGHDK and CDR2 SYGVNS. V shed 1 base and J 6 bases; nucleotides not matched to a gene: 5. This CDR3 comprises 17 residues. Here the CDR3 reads CASSESTTSGRANEQFF. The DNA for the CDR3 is TGTGCCAGCAGTGAATCCACGACTAGCGGGAGGGCCAATGAGCAGTTCTTC. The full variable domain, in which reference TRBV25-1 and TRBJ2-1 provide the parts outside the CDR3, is EADIYQTPRYLVIGTGKKITLECSQTMGHDKMYWYQQDPGMELHLIHYSYGVNSTEKGDLSSESTVSRIRTEHFPLTLESARPSHTSQYLCASSESTTSGRANEQFFGPGTRLTVL.

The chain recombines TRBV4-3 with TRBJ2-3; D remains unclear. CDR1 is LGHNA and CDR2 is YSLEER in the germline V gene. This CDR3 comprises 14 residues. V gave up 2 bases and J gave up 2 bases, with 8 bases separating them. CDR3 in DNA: TGCGCCAGCAGCCAATGGGGTTTCACAGATACGCAGTATTTT. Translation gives CASSQWGFTDTQYF.

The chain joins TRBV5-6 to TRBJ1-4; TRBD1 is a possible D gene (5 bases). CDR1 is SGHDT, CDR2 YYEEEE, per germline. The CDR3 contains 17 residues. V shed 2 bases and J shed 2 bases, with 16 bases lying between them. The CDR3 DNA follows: TGTGCCAGCAGCTTACTACTATCAGGGCGGACTAATGAAAAACTGTTTTTT. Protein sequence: CASSLLLSGRTNEKLFF.

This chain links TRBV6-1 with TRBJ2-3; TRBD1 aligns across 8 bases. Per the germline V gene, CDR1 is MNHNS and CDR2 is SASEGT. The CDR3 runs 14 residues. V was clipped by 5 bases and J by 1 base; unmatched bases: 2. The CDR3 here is CASSLTGGTDTQYF. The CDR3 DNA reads TGTGCCAGCAGTCTGACAGGGGGCACAGATACGCAGTATTTT.

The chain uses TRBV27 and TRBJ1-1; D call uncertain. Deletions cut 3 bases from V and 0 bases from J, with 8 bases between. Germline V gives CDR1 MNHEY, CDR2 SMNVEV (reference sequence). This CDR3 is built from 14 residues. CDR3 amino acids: CASSFYGMNTEAFF. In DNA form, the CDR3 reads TGTGCCAGCAGTTTCTACGGCATGAACACTGAAGCTTTCTTT.

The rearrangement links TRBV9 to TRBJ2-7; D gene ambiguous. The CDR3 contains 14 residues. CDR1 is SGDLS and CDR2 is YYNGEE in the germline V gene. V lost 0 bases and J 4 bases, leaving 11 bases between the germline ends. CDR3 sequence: CASSVVQNGYEQYF. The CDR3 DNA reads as TGTGCCAGCAGCGTAGTACAGAATGGATACGAGCAGTACTTC.

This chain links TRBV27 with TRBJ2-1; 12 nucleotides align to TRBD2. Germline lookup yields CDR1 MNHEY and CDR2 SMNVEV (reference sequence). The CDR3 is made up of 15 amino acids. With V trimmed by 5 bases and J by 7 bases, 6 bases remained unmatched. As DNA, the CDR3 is TGTGCCAGCAGTCCTCTAGCGGGAGGGAATAATGAGCAGTTCTTC. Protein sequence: CASSPLAGGNNEQFF.

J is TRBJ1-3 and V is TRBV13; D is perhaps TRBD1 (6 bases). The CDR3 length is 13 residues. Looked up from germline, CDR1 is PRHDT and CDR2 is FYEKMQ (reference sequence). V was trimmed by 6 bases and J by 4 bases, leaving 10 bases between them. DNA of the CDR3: TGTGCCAGCAGTCTCGGACAGGGAAACACCATATATTTT. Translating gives CASSLGQGNTIYF.

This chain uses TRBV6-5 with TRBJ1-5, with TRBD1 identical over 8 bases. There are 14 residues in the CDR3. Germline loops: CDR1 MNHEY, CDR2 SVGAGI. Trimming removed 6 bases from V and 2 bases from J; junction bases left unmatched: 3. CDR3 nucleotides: TGTGCCAGCAGGACAGGGGACGGCAATCAGCCCCAGCATTTT. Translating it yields CASRTGDGNQPQHF.

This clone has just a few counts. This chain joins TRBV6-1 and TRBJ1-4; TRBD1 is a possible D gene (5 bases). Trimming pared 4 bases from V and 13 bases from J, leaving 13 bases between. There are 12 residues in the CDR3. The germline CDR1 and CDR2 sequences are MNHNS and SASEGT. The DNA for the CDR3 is TGTGCCAGCAGTGGGGACTCCCAGAGACTGTTTTTT. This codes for CASSGDSQRLFF.

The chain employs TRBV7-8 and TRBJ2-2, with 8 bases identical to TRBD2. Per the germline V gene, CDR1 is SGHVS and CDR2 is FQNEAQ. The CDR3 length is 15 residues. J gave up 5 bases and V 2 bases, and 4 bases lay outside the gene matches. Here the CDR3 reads CASSLLGTRTGELFF. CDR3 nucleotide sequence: TGTGCCAGCAGCTTACTCGGGACTAGAACCGGGGAGCTGTTTTTT.

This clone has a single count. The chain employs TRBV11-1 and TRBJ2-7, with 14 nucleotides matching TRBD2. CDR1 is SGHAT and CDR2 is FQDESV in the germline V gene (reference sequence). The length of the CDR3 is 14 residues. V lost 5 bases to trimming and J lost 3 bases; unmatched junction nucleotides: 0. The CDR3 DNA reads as TGTGCCAGCAGCGGGACTAGCGGGAGCTACGAGCAGTACTTC. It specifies CASSGTSGSYEQYF.

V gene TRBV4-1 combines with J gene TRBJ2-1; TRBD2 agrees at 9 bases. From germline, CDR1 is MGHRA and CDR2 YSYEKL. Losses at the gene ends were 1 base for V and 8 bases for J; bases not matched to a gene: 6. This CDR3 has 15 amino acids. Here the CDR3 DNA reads TGCGCCAGCAGCCAAGTAGCGGGAGTGGTTGATGAGCAGTTCTTC. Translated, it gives CASSQVAGVVDEQFF.

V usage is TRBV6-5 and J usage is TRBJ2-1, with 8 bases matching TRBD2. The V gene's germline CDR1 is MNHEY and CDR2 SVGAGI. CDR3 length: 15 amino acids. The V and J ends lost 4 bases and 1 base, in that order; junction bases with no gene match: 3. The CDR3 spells CASSFSGSSYNEQFF. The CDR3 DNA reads TGTGCCAGCAGTTTCAGCGGGAGTTCCTACAATGAGCAGTTCTTC.

The CDR3: CASSEALGLGAQETQYF. CDR3 sequence (DNA): TGTGCCAGCAGTGAAGCGCTGGGACTAGGGGCCCAAGAGACCCAGTACTTC. J is TRBJ2-5 and V is TRBV6-1, with 8 nucleotides matching TRBD2. There are 17 residues in the CDR3. The germline V gene encodes CDR1 MNHNS and CDR2 SASEGT. The J segment lost 1 base and the V segment lost 0 bases, leaving 7 bases of the junction unmatched.

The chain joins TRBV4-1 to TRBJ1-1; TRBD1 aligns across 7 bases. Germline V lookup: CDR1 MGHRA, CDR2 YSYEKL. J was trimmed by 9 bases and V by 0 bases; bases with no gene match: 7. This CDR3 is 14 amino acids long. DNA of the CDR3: TGCGCCAGCAGCCAAGACGCTCTACAGGGGAAAGCTTTCTTT. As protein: CASSQDALQGKAFF.

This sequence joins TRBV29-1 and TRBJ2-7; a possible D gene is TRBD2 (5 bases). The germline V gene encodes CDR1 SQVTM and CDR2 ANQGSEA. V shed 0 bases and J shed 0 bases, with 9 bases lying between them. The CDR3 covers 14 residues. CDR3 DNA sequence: TGCAGCGTTGAAGAGCGGGTGGGCTCCTACGAGCAGTACTTC. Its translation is CSVEERVGSYEQYF.

CDR3 protein: CASSSRGLAGPSYNEQFF. For the CDR3, the DNA is TGTGCCAGCAGTTCTCGCGGACTAGCGGGTCCCTCCTACAATGAGCAGTTCTTC. The genes are TRBV27 and TRBJ2-1; the match to TRBD2 covers 11 bases. Per the germline V gene, CDR1 is MNHEY and CDR2 is SMNVEV (reference sequence). CDR3 length: 18 amino acids. After removal of 4 bases from V and 0 bases from J, the junction contained 8 bases not matched to a gene.

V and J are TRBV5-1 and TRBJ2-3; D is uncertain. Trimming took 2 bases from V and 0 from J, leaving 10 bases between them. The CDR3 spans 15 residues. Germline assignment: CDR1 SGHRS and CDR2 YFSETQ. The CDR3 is CASSLSSSSTDTQYF. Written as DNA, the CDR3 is TGCGCCAGCAGCTTAAGTTCTTCTAGCACAGATACGCAGTATTTT.

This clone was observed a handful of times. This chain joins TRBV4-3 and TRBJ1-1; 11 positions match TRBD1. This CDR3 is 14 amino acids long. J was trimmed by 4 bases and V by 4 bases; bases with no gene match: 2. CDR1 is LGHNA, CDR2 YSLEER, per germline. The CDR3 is CASSPGTGGTEAFF. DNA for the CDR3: TGCGCCAGCAGCCCCGGGACAGGGGGCACTGAAGCTTTCTTT.

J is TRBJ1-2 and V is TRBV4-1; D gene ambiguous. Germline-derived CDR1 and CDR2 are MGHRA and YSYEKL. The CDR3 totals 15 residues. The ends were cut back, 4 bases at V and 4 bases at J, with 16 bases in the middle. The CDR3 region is CASSLVSGFSYGYTF. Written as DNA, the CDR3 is TGCGCCAGCAGCCTCGTTTCAGGCTTTAGCTATGGCTACACCTTC.